Presented here are 10 T cell receptor beta chains from one specimen sequenced in a study of HIV-infected patients and healthy controls (TCRdb year 2014). Receptor libraries were prepared by 5' RACE. For sequencing, an Illumina MiSeq was employed. Using SuperScript III with primers targeting the alpha and beta constant regions, 500 ng of RNA was reverse transcribed. Alpha and beta chain libraries were generated separately via chain-specific third strand synthesis with multiplexing indices. The raw public data were reprocessed by TCRdb itself: fastp quality trimming at Q25, MiXCR clonotype calling, in-frame beta chains only. Rows with a matching CDR3 protein are joined into one entry that keeps the most common DNA and genes. This sample is represented by more than 5,500 distinct CDR3 sequences; roughly 25% of them were singletons. About 25% of the sample is in the top ten clones. Since whole blood was used without any cell fractionation, the repertoire reflected all peripheral T cells in unsorted form.

The sequenced sample was blood, obtained before antiretroviral therapy. These receptors all stem from an adult with HIV infection.

The CDR3 DNA reads TGCGCCAGCAGCCATAGACAGTTCGGGTACGAGCAGTACTTC. Its translation: CASSHRQFGYEQYF. The rearrangement uses TRBV4-1 and TRBJ2-7, with D maybe TRBD1 (5 bases). V lost 3 bases and J 4 bases, leaving 13 bases between the germline ends. The V gene's germline CDR1 is MGHRA and CDR2 YSYEKL. The CDR3 loop spans 14 amino acids.

In this sample, this clonotype turned up many times. The CDR3 loop reads CASSLYYRTDTQYF. The DNA of the CDR3 is TGTGCCAGCAGCTTATATTACCGCACAGATACGCAGTATTTT. The chain carries TRBV7-2 and TRBJ2-3; no clear D. The CDR3 length is 14 residues. V was cut by 2 bases and J by 1 base, with 7 bases left in between. The germline CDR1 and CDR2 sequences are SGHTA and FQGNSA.

This clonotype was counted many times. The chain links TRBV7-9 to TRBJ2-7; 10 bases line up with TRBD1. Germline CDR1 is SEHNR and CDR2 is FQNEAQ (reference sequence). J lost 6 bases, V lost 5 bases, and 1 base had no gene match. CDR3 length equals 12 residues. The CDR3 loop reads CASSRTGGEQYF. In DNA, the CDR3 is TGTGCCAGCAGCCGGACAGGGGGCGAGCAGTACTTC.

The J gene is TRBJ2-7, the V gene TRBV21-1; the D call of TRBD1 is as the table states it, not checked on the DNA. TRBV21-1 is noted as a pseudogene. The CDR3 sequence is 18 residues long. CDR3 sequence (DNA): TGTGCCAGCAGCCGGGATCAGCCTAGGGGACAGAGCTCCTACGAGCAGTACTTC. Amino acid sequence: CASSRDQPRGQSSYEQYF.

Remarks on this clonotype: Given a much more abundant clone one base away, this may be a read error. The rearrangement joins TRBV20-1 to TRBJ1-2, with D hard to call. The germline CDR1 and CDR2 sequences are DFQATT and SNEGSKA (reference sequence). Trimming shortened V by 0 bases and J by 7 bases, and 12 bases separated the two germline ends. This CDR3 has 13 amino acids. The CDR3: CSARDPWGSGYTF. The CDR3 region has the DNA TGCAGTGCTAGAGATCCGTGGGGTAGTGGCTACACCTTC.

To note about this clonotype: This sequence may be a read error, since a much larger clone differs from it by one base. The chain uses TRBV27 and TRBJ1-1, with D unclear. This CDR3 contains 12 residues. Germline CDR1 is MNHEY and CDR2 is SMNVEV (reference sequence). Deletions cut 5 bases from V and 4 bases from J, with 8 bases between. The CDR3 DNA sequence: TGTGCCAGCAGTACAGTGGGCACTGAAGCTTTCTTT. It codes for CASSTVGTEAFF.

This clonotype was picked up many times. The genes are TRBV7-2 and TRBJ1-5; D remains ambiguous. V lost 5 bases, J lost 9 bases, and 11 bases lay in between. The germline CDR1 and CDR2 sequences are SGHTA and FQGNSA. This CDR3 has 12 amino acids. The CDR3 protein is CASSPGGRPQHF. In nucleotides, the CDR3 is TGTGCCAGCAGCCCAGGCGGGAGGCCCCAGCATTTT.

Points on this clonotype: Just one base apart from a much larger clone, this may be a read error. The rearrangement uses TRBV6-6 and TRBJ1-1; tentatively, D is TRBD1 (6 bases). Trimming took 8 bases from V and 11 from J, leaving 24 bases between them. This CDR3 spans 14 amino acids. In germline, CDR1 is MNHNY, CDR2 SVGAGI (reference sequence). The CDR3 nucleotides read TGTGCCAGCGGTGACCGAAGGACAGTCGTGCGCGCTTTCTTT. This codes for CASGDRRTVVRAFF.

By share, this clonotype ranks as medium-sized (0.01 to 0.1%). This rearrangement joins TRBV4-3 to TRBJ1-2, with D hard to call. CDR1 is LGHNA, CDR2 YSLEER, per germline. CDR3 length: 14 amino acids. The ends were cut back, 3 bases at V and 4 bases at J, with 12 bases in the middle. The CDR3 reads CASSHETASYGYTF. The CDR3 coding sequence is TGCGCCAGCAGCCATGAAACAGCGTCCTATGGCTACACCTTC.

This clonotype appeared many times. V is TRBV20-1 and J is TRBJ1-5; the D is unclear. The V and J ends lost 3 bases and 6 bases respectively, with 9 bases between them. Looked up from germline, CDR1 is DFQATT and CDR2 is SNEGSKA (reference sequence). The CDR3 has 12 amino acids. In DNA form, the CDR3 reads TGCAGTGCTAGGAGGGCCGGTCAGCCCCAGCATTTT. It encodes CSARRAGQPQHF.